These T cell receptor beta chains were read from a single sample in a study of blood T cell repertoires in COVID-19. TCRdb's table, derived via immunoSEQ multiplex PCR, lists solely in-frame clones and lacks some. The sample contains under 45,000 clones, 80% to 90% of which appear only once. The sample taken for sequencing was peripheral blood. These receptors originate from a woman older than 75 with active or convalescent COVID-19. Both conserved end residues are part of each CDR3. Each record gives: CDR3 DNA, CDR3 protein, V gene, clone size, J gene, D gene. The D gene is left open where the match is weak. Not all rows give a size; the values are once, few, many and, for expanded clones, a class.

TGCAGCGTGAGGACAGGGGGGATCGATCAGCCCCAGCATTTT CSVRTGGIDQPQHF TRBV29-1 . TRBJ1-5 TRBD1
TGTGCCAGCAGCTTGGCGGCAGGGGGCCCTCTAGGTGAGCAGTTCTTC CASSLAAGGPLGEQFF TRBV5-4 once TRBJ2-1 TRBD1
TGCAGTGCTAGTGGAGCCCGGACAGGGAGCACAGATACGCAGTATTTT CSASGARTGSTDTQYF TRBV20-1 . TRBJ2-3 TRBD1
TGTGCCACCCTGGGACAGGGAAACGGCTACACCTTC CATLGQGNGYTF TRBV10-3 . TRBJ1-2 TRBD1
TGTGCCAGTAGTACCGGGGGCACAGATACGCAGTATTTT CASSTGGTDTQYF TRBV19 medium-sized TRBJ2-3 .
TGTGCCAGCAGGGACCCTTCACAGGTTCTTCAGCCCCAGCATTTT CASRDPSQVLQPQHF TRBV28 . TRBJ1-5 .
TGTGCCAGCAGCCTCGACAGGGTCCGTCAGCCCCAGCATTTT CASSLDRVRQPQHF TRBV11-2 . TRBJ1-5 TRBD1
TGTGCCTGGGACAGGGGTGGTACTGAAGCTTTCTTT CAWDRGGTEAFF TRBV30 . TRBJ1-1 TRBD1
TGCGCCAGCAGCTTGGCCGGGGGTTCCCCGGGGAACACTGAAGCTTTCTTT CASSLAGGSPGNTEAFF TRBV5-1 . TRBJ1-1 .
TGTGCCAGCAGCTTTCCGGCAGGCGAGACCCAGTACTTC CASSFPAGETQYF TRBV5-4 . TRBJ2-5 .
TGTGCCAGCAGCCAAGGGGCAGGGTGGACTGAAGCTTTCTTT CASSQGAGWTEAFF TRBV3-1/TRBV3-2 . TRBJ1-1 .
TGCGCCAGCAGTGAGTTGGTCGGGGGGCTGAATTCACCCCTCCACTTT CASSELVGGLNSPLHF TRBV10-2 . TRBJ1-6 .
TGTGCCAGCAGCTTAGGAGGGGGGACAGCTAATGAAAAACTGTTTTTT CASSLGGGTANEKLFF TRBV7-9 . TRBJ1-4 TRBD1
TGTGCCAGCAGTTTGGCAAGAACCGGGACTGCACCGTATAGCAATCAGCCCCAGCATTTT CASSLARTGTAPYSNQPQHF TRBV28 . TRBJ1-5 .
TGTGCCAGCTCATCGACAGGAGCCTCAGATACGCAGTATTTT CASSSTGASDTQYF TRBV18 . TRBJ2-3 .
TGTGCCAGCAGTCGGGACAGGGTGAGGACTGAAGCTTTCTTT CASSRDRVRTEAFF TRBV3-1/TRBV3-2 once TRBJ1-1 TRBD1
TGTGCCAGCAGGTTAGACAACAACTATGGCTACACCTTC CASRLDNNYGYTF TRBV7-2 . TRBJ1-2 .
TGTGCCAGCAGAACTAACAGGGGCCTATCGGGGGAAGCTTTCTTT CASRTNRGLSGEAFF TRBV7-2 . TRBJ1-1 TRBD1
TGTGCCAGCAGAAGGGACAGGGGAAACTACGAGCAGTACTTC CASRRDRGNYEQYF TRBV28 . TRBJ2-7 TRBD1
TGTGCCAGCAGCGTAGCGACTAGCGGGTACAATGAGCAGTTCTTC CASSVATSGYNEQFF TRBV9 . TRBJ2-1 TRBD2
TGTGCCAGTAGTGACACAGGGGAAAACACCATATATTTT CASSDTGENTIYF TRBV19 . TRBJ1-3 TRBD1
TGTGCCTGGAGCAGACAGGGGAGCTCCTACAATGAGCAGTTCTTC CAWSRQGSSYNEQFF TRBV30 . TRBJ2-1 TRBD1
TGTGCCAGTAGCCGGGACACCTCCTACGAGCAGTACTTC CASSRDTSYEQYF TRBV19 . TRBJ2-7 .
TGTGCCAGCAGTTACAGCCTCACAGGGGCAAACACTGAAGCTTTCTTT CASSYSLTGANTEAFF TRBV27 . TRBJ1-1 TRBD1
TGTGCCAGCATCTTGGTCGGACAACACACTGAAGCTTTCTTT CASILVGQHTEAFF TRBV7-3 . TRBJ1-1 .
TGTGCCAGCAGCTTCCTTACAACTGAGGTGTACACAGATACGCAGTATTTT CASSFLTTEVYTDTQYF TRBV7-2 once TRBJ2-3 .
TGTGCCAGCAGCCAGGCGCAGGGAAACATTCAGTACTTC CASSQAQGNIQYF TRBV11-1 . TRBJ2-4 .
TGTGCCAGCAGCCAAGTGGGGGACAGGGGTCGTGGTGAGCAGTTCTTC CASSQVGDRGRGEQFF TRBV14 . TRBJ2-1 TRBD1
TGCAGTGCTAGTCGGGGGGGAGGTTCACATAGCAATCAGCCCCAGCATTTT CSASRGGGSHSNQPQHF TRBV20-1 . TRBJ1-5 .
TGTGCCAGCAGCTTGATAGACAGGCGTCAGCCCCAGCATTTT CASSLIDRRQPQHF TRBV7-2 . TRBJ1-5 .
TGTGCCATTTCTCAGGGGAGCCCCTCGGATCAGCCCCAGCATTTT CAISQGSPSDQPQHF TRBV10-3 . TRBJ1-5 .
TGTGCCAGCAGCCTGGAGACTTTTAATTCACCCCTCCACTTT CASSLETFNSPLHF TRBV14 . TRBJ1-6 .
TGTGCCAGCAGCTCGATCGGCGGGACTAGTACTTTAAGTGAGCAGTTCTTC CASSSIGGTSTLSEQFF TRBV7-3 . TRBJ2-1 TRBD2
TGTGCCAGCTCACCCCCCGGGGGTAGGGCCGGGGAGCTGTTTTTT CASSPPGGRAGELFF TRBV18 . TRBJ2-2 .
TGTGCCAGCAGTTTAGTGACAGGGGGCAGGGAGACCCAGTACTTC CASSLVTGGRETQYF TRBV27 . TRBJ2-5 TRBD1
. CASSLVGQGATFF TRBV7-2 . TRBJ1-1 .
TGTGCCAGCAGCCCCGTGGGGGGTCTCTCTGGAAACACCATATATTTT CASSPVGGLSGNTIYF TRBV7-6 . TRBJ1-3 .
TGTGCCAGCAGTTCGAGCCCACAGGGTATTGAGCAGTTCTTC CASSSSPQGIEQFF TRBV27 . TRBJ2-1 .
TGTGCCAGCAGTTACCAATTGACAGGGTTACGCGGCTACACCTTC CASSYQLTGLRGYTF TRBV6-5 . TRBJ1-2 TRBD1
TGTGCCAGTAAGATGGGGGGCTCTGGAAACACCATATATTTT CASKMGGSGNTIYF TRBV19 few TRBJ1-3 .
TGTGCCAGCATCAGTGCTCGGGTAGCGGGAGATGAGCAGTTCTTC CASISARVAGDEQFF TRBV7-8 . TRBJ2-1 TRBD2
TGTGCCAGCAGCCACACAGGCAGCTCTGGAAACACCATATATTTT CASSHTGSSGNTIYF TRBV3-1/TRBV3-2 . TRBJ1-3 .
TGCGCCAGCAGCCAAGACCTAGTATTGAACACTGAAGCTTTCTTT CASSQDLVLNTEAFF TRBV4-1 few TRBJ1-1 .
TGTGCCACCAGCAGAGATTTAACCGGGACAGGGTTCGGGGGCGCGTTCTTC CATSRDLTGTGFGGAFF TRBV15 . TRBJ2-1 TRBD1
TGCGCCAGCAGCCAAGGGGCAGATTCCTACGAGCAGTACTTC CASSQGADSYEQYF TRBV4-3 . TRBJ2-7 .
TGTGCCAGCTCGCCCGCTGTAGCCCTCCCTAACGAGCAGTACTTC CASSPAVALPNEQYF TRBV18 . TRBJ2-7 .
TGTGCCAGCAGTTACTCGGGGCAGGGGGCGGACGAGCAGTACTTC CASSYSGQGADEQYF TRBV6-5 . TRBJ2-7 TRBD1
TGTGCCAGCAGAGGGGACAGGGGCACAGATACGCAGTATTTT CASRGDRGTDTQYF TRBV6-5 . TRBJ2-3 TRBD1
TGTGCCAGCAGGCCTCTAGCGGGTGGCGCATTTTTCTACGAGCAGTACTTC CASRPLAGGAFFYEQYF TRBV6-2/TRBV6-3 . TRBJ2-7 TRBD2
TGTGCCACCGTCCCGGGACAGGGGATGAACACTGAAGCTTTCTTT CATVPGQGMNTEAFF TRBV10-3 . TRBJ1-1 TRBD1
TGTGCCAGCAGCTCCATCGACAGGGGGCGTCTCTTACGGGGCTACACCTTC CASSSIDRGRLLRGYTF TRBV7-2 . TRBJ1-2 TRBD1